A single sample is the source of the 31 T cell receptor beta chains below, sequenced in a study of shared clonotypes between healthy human individuals. Libraries were prepared by immunoSEQ multiplex PCR; TCRdb keeps only in-frame clonotypes and omits some of them. In the table there are approximately 1.5 million clones, roughly 98.5% of which are singletons. The sample was naive CD4+ T cells sorted from blood. Specified subset: CD45RA+ positively selected. Receptors were obtained from a man aged 25 to 45 in good health.

As DNA, the CDR3 is TGTGCCAGCAGTTTACTCCCACCAGTGGCTAGCGGGGCAAGAGGTGAGCAGTTCTTC. It is translated as CASSLLPPVASGARGEQFF. The V and J genes are TRBV27 and TRBJ2-1, with 9 bases fitting TRBD2. V shed 2 bases and J 9 bases; nucleotides not matched to a gene: 20. Germline V gene data show CDR1 as MNHEY and CDR2 as SMNVEV (reference sequence). There are 19 residues in the CDR3.

The J gene is TRBJ2-1, the V gene TRBV4-3; weak D call: TRBD2 (7 bases). This CDR3 spans 18 amino acids. The V end lost 3 bases, the J end lost 0 bases, and 18 bases lay between the germline ends. The germline CDR1 and CDR2 sequences are LGHNA and YSLEER. The CDR3 DNA sequence: TGCGCCAGCAGCCACTCATGGGAGGGGGAGAGCTCCTACAATGAGCAGTTCTTC. Its translation: CASSHSWEGESSYNEQFF.

Note on this clone: Other nucleotide sequences in the sample specify the same CDR3. CDR3 sequence: CASSLEYQETQYF. CDR3 bases: TGTGCCAGCAGCCTCGAGTACCAAGAGACCCAGTACTTC. The chain joins TRBV11-3 to TRBJ2-5, with unresolved D. The germline V gene encodes CDR1 SGHNT and CDR2 YENEEA. The CDR3 consists of 13 residues. The ends were cut back, 5 bases at V and 0 bases at J, with 7 bases in the middle.

CDR3 sequence (DNA): TGTGCCAGCAACCGCCTCCGACTAGCGGCCTACAATGAGCAGTTCTTC. Protein: CASNRLRLAAYNEQFF. The chain is built from TRBV7-8 and TRBJ2-1; 9 positions match TRBD2. CDR1 is SGHVS, CDR2 FQNEAQ, per germline. J gave up 2 bases and V 7 bases, and 9 bases lay outside the gene matches. The CDR3 loop spans 16 amino acids.

This clone was seen a single time. Within the sample, other DNA sequences also encode this same CDR3. The CDR3: CASSPAVEQYF. The DNA of the CDR3 is TGTGCCAGCAGCCCTGCCGTGGAGCAGTACTTC. The chain combines TRBV7-2 with TRBJ2-7; D is unclear. The CDR3 has 11 residues. Trimming shortened V by 5 bases and J by 7 bases, and 9 bases separated the two germline ends. Germline CDR1 and CDR2: SGHTA and FQGNSA.

This clone was observed once. At the DNA level, this CDR3 is encoded by other sequences in the same sample as well. V and J are TRBV7-2 and TRBJ2-7, with D uncertain. V was clipped by 2 bases and J by 3 bases, with 5 bases between them. CDR3 size: 12 residues. Looked up from germline, CDR1 is SGHTA and CDR2 is FQGNSA. The CDR3 here is CASSLFSYEQYF. In DNA form, the CDR3 reads TGTGCCAGCAGCTTATTTAGCTACGAGCAGTACTTC.

The rearrangement joins TRBV6-1 to TRBJ2-1; 8 nucleotides agree with TRBD2. CDR3 length: 14 amino acids. Germline V CDR1 and CDR2: MNHNS, SASEGT. Germline trimming cut 6 bases from V and 6 bases from J; bases unmatched to any gene: 7. In DNA form, the CDR3 reads TGTGCCAGCAGAGTGACTAGCGTATCCAATGAGCAGTTCTTC. Encoded protein: CASRVTSVSNEQFF.

This clone was detected once. This sample includes further DNA sequences coding for the same CDR3. V usage is TRBV29-1 and J usage is TRBJ1-2; 8 bases match TRBD1. The J segment lost 6 bases and the V segment lost 4 bases, leaving 1 base of the junction unmatched. Germline V gene sequence: CDR1 SQVTM, CDR2 ANQGSEA. The CDR3 length is 11 residues. CDR3 sequence reads: CSVAGGNGYTF. CDR3 DNA sequence: TGCAGCGTTGCAGGGGGCAATGGCTACACCTTC.

Concerning this clone itself: Distinct nucleotide sequences in the sample also encode this CDR3. The chain carries TRBV5-1 and TRBJ2-2; 7 nucleotides match TRBD2. The CDR3 runs 16 residues. From germline, CDR1 is SGHRS and CDR2 YFSETQ. V was pared by 0 bases and J by 2 bases, with 4 bases of the junction left unmatched. The CDR3 sequence: CASSLGLAANTGELFF. In DNA form, the CDR3 reads TGCGCCAGCAGCTTGGGGCTAGCGGCTAACACCGGGGAGCTGTTTTTT.

This chain uses TRBV5-4 with TRBJ2-3, with D possibly matching TRBD2 (5 bases). The CDR3 totals 15 residues. Per germline, CDR1 SGHNT and CDR2 YYREEE (reference sequence). Deletions cut 4 bases from V and 0 bases from J, with 12 bases between. As DNA, the CDR3 is TGTGCCAGCAGCCAACCGGGCGGGAGCACAGATACGCAGTATTTT. The encoded protein is CASSQPGGSTDTQYF.

CDR3 bases: TGCGCCAGCAGCCAAGTCGGGACAGTCGCTGAAAAACTGTTTTTT. Amino acid sequence: CASSQVGTVAEKLFF. J is TRBJ1-4 and V is TRBV4-1; TRBD1 aligns across 7 bases. The length of the CDR3 is 15 residues. Germline trimming cut 1 base from V and 7 bases from J; bases unmatched to any gene: 6. Germline CDR1 reads MGHRA; CDR2 reads YSYEKL.

The chain recombines TRBV7-9 with TRBJ2-7; D may be TRBD1 or TRBD2 (5 bases each). CDR1 SEHNR and CDR2 FQNEAQ come from the germline V gene (reference sequence). V was shortened by 7 bases and J by 1 base, with 17 bases between the two germline ends. The CDR3 is 15 amino acids. The CDR3, as DNA: TGTGCCAGCACCGAGGGGACCTACCTTTCCTACGAGCAGTACTTC. This sequence encodes CASTEGTYLSYEQYF.

The chain joins TRBV6-4 to TRBJ2-1; TRBD1 might be the D (5 bases). The V and J ends lost 6 bases and 3 bases respectively, with 15 bases between them. The CDR3 extends over 15 amino acids. Germline CDR1 is MRHNA and CDR2 is SNTAGT. CDR3 bases: TGTGCCAGCAGCAGAGAAGGGGCCAGCTACAATGAGCAGTTCTTC. This gives the protein CASSREGASYNEQFF.

V usage is TRBV27 and J usage is TRBJ2-3, with 11 nucleotides matching TRBD2. In germline, CDR1 is MNHEY, CDR2 SMNVEV (reference sequence). CDR3 length: 18 amino acids. Trimming at V came to 1 base and at J to 6 bases, leaving 12 bases not matched to a gene. CDR3 sequence: CASSLLVRLAGGRDTQYF. The CDR3 nucleotides read TGTGCCAGCAGTTTATTAGTCCGGCTAGCGGGAGGAAGGGATACGCAGTATTTT.

The CDR3 DNA reads as TGTGCCAGCAGCTTAGTGGACGTGGGACAGCCCCAGCATTTT. It translates to CASSLVDVGQPQHF. The chain couples TRBV11-2 to TRBJ1-5; D is unclear. V was pared by 1 base and J by 7 bases, with 11 bases between. The CDR3 extends over 14 amino acids. Germline CDR1 is SGHAT and CDR2 is FQNNGV.

V gene TRBV4-1 combines with J gene TRBJ2-1; D may match TRBD1 or TRBD2 (5 bases each). Germline V gives CDR1 MGHRA, CDR2 YSYEKL. V was cut by 4 bases and J by 0 bases, with 13 bases left in between. The CDR3 length is 16 residues. The CDR3 here is CASSPPGTVSYNEQFF. CDR3 nucleotide sequence: TGCGCCAGCAGCCCCCCGGGGACGGTCTCCTACAATGAGCAGTTCTTC.

The rearrangement uses TRBV6-1 and TRBJ2-4; D perhaps matches TRBD1 (6 bases). V was clipped by 6 bases and J by 0 bases, with 12 bases between them. The CDR3 is 15 amino acids. Germline V gene data show CDR1 as MNHNS and CDR2 as SASEGT. This chain's CDR3 is CASRGQRLAKNIQYF. As DNA, the CDR3 is TGTGCCAGCAGAGGACAGAGACTAGCCAAAAACATTCAGTACTTC.

The chain has TRBV27 and TRBJ2-2, with D possibly matching TRBD1 (5 bases). The CDR3 is made up of 15 amino acids. The V and J ends lost 2 bases and 1 base respectively, with 8 bases between them. Per germline, CDR1 MNHEY and CDR2 SMNVEV (reference sequence). For the CDR3, the DNA is TGTGCCAGCAGTTTACAGGGAATGAACACCGGGGAGCTGTTTTTT. Encoded protein: CASSLQGMNTGELFF.

V and J are TRBV5-1 and TRBJ1-1, with TRBD1 matching over 8 bases. This CDR3 region has 16 residues. CDR1 and CDR2 from the germline V gene are SGHRS and YFSETQ. V lost 1 base and J lost 5; bases outside the gene matches: 10. The CDR3 here is CASSLRPGGEGTEAFF. In nucleotides, the CDR3 is TGCGCCAGCAGCTTGAGGCCAGGGGGCGAGGGTACTGAAGCTTTCTTT.

This chain connects TRBV18 to TRBJ2-3; 8 bases are a match to TRBD1. J lost 2 bases, V lost 6 bases, and 7 bases had no gene match. This CDR3 has 15 amino acids. The germline gives CDR1 KGHSH, CDR2 LQKENI. Written as DNA, the CDR3 is TGTGCCAGCTCCCTCGGGACAGGAAACACAGATACGCAGTATTTT. Protein product: CASSLGTGNTDTQYF. Full variable domain (rest looked up from reference TRBV18 and TRBJ2-3): NAGVMQNPRHLVRRRGQEARLRCSPMKGHSHVYWYRQLPEEGLKFMVYLQKENIIDESGMPKERFSAEFPKEGPSILRIQQVVRGDSAAYFCASSLGTGNTDTQYFGPGTRLTVL.

The V gene is TRBV19, the J gene TRBJ1-1; 7 bases align to TRBD1. The germline gives CDR1 LNHDA, CDR2 SQIVND (reference sequence). The CDR3 spans 14 residues. With V trimmed by 5 bases and J by 4 bases, 7 bases remained unmatched. CDR3 sequence reads: CASSPQGERTEAFF. The CDR3 region has the DNA TGTGCCAGTAGTCCCCAGGGGGAGCGCACTGAAGCTTTCTTT. The variable domain in full, completed from reference TRBV19 and TRBJ1-1, reads DGGITQSPKYLFRKEGQNVTLSCEQNLNHDAMYWYRQDPGQGLRLIYYSQIVNDFQKGDIAEGYSVSREKKESFPLTVTSAQKNPTAFYLCASSPQGERTEAFFGQGTRLTVV.

J is TRBJ2-2 and V is TRBV5-4; D unclear. Germline lookup yields CDR1 SGHNT and CDR2 YYREEE (reference sequence). With 4 bases removed from V and 4 bases from J, the gap between germline ends came to 11 bases. The CDR3 totals 14 residues. CDR3 DNA sequence: TGTGCCAGCAGCCCCCCCGGGCCCACCGGGGAGCTGTTTTTT. This translates into CASSPPGPTGELFF.

The sample holds one count of this clone. V gene TRBV15 combines with J gene TRBJ2-2, with D possibly being TRBD2 (6 bases). CDR1 LNHNV and CDR2 YYDKDF come from the germline V gene (reference sequence). V lost 0 bases, J lost 4 bases, and 9 bases lay in between. This CDR3 spans 15 amino acids. CDR3 in DNA: TGTGCCACCAGCAGAGACCGGCGGGGCACCGGGGAGCTGTTTTTT. This sequence encodes CATSRDRRGTGELFF.

V is TRBV6-5 and J is TRBJ2-5, with 10 bases that match TRBD1. CDR1 and CDR2 (germline): MNHEY, SVGAGI. The trim removed 5 bases at V and 5 bases at J, leaving 8 bases unmatched. This CDR3 has 15 amino acids. CDR3 bases: TGTGCCAGCAGTAGTCCGGGACAGGGGATGGAGACCCAGTACTTC. Protein: CASSSPGQGMETQYF.

This chain joins TRBV7-2 and TRBJ2-7; the match to TRBD2 covers 8 bases. CDR1 is SGHTA and CDR2 is FQGNSA in the germline V gene. The trim removed 2 bases at V and 1 base at J, leaving 4 bases unmatched. This CDR3 spans 15 amino acids. The CDR3 coding sequence is TGTGCCAGCAGCTTATTTACTAGCGGATCCTACGAGCAGTACTTC. Translated, it gives CASSLFTSGSYEQYF.

The genes are TRBV4-1 and TRBJ2-5; 7 bases line up with TRBD2. The CDR3 loop spans 17 amino acids. Germline lookup yields CDR1 MGHRA and CDR2 YSYEKL. Trimming took 1 base from V and 2 from J; bases not matched to a gene: 10. The CDR3 here is CASSQGGGGGGQETQYF. The CDR3, as DNA: TGCGCCAGCAGCCAAGGCGGGGGTGGGGGGGGACAAGAGACCCAGTACTTC.

This chain uses TRBV15 with TRBJ2-1; 11 bases align to TRBD2. Per the germline V gene, CDR1 is LNHNV and CDR2 is YYDKDF (reference sequence). The CDR3 has 21 amino acids. The J segment lost 0 bases and the V segment lost 0 bases, leaving 13 bases of the junction unmatched. The CDR3 spells CATSRDSLLAGVGISYNEQFF. CDR3 DNA: TGTGCCACCAGCAGAGATTCACTACTAGCGGGAGTGGGTATCTCCTACAATGAGCAGTTCTTC.

V and J are TRBV19 and TRBJ2-7, with D possibly matching TRBD2 (5 bases). Per germline, CDR1 LNHDA and CDR2 SQIVND (reference sequence). V lost 2 bases and J 4 bases, leaving 12 bases between the germline ends. The CDR3 extends over 14 amino acids. The CDR3 nucleotides read TGTGCCAGTAGTATATCGTGGGGAGAATACGAGCAGTACTTC. Translating it yields CASSISWGEYEQYF.

To note about this clone: Additional DNA sequences in this sample encode the identical CDR3. This chain connects TRBV6-6 to TRBJ2-7; 10 bases are shared with TRBD1. CDR3 length: 14 residues. V was pared by 2 bases and J by 3 bases, with 1 base of the junction left unmatched. Germline CDR1 MNHNY, CDR2 SVGAGI (reference sequence). Written as DNA, the CDR3 is TGTGCCAGCAGTTACCGGGACAGGGGCTACGAGCAGTACTTC. Protein product: CASSYRDRGYEQYF.

V and J are TRBV28 and TRBJ2-7, with TRBD2 matching 9 bases. Germline lookup yields CDR1 MDHEN and CDR2 SYDVKM. The trim removed 9 bases at V and 2 bases at J, leaving 8 bases unmatched. This CDR3 is 14 amino acids long. The CDR3 reads CASRAGGPAYEQYF. CDR3 sequence (DNA): TGTGCCAGTCGCGCGGGAGGGCCCGCCTACGAGCAGTACTTC.

The chain couples TRBV28 to TRBJ2-7, with 10 positions matching TRBD2. Germline values: CDR1 MDHEN, CDR2 SYDVKM. Trimming cost V 4 bases and J 0 bases; bases outside gene matches: 6. CDR3 length: 16 amino acids. The CDR3 sequence: CASSYRLAGSSYEQYF. The CDR3 nucleotides are TGTGCCAGCAGTTACAGACTAGCGGGTTCCTCCTACGAGCAGTACTTC.